This T cell receptor (beta chain) was documented in a study of cytomegalovirus exposure and HLA in healthy donors. 60 Vbeta and 13 Jbeta primers were used in PCR. The repertoire was sequenced with immunoSEQ multiplex PCR; TCRdb's copy has only in-frame clones and lacks some. The table has some 170,000 clones, roughly 76% seen once; the top ten hold about 13%. This CDR3 has 19 amino acids. Trimming removed 6 bases from V and 0 bases from J; junction bases left unmatched: 12. Per the germline V gene, CDR1 is SNHLY and CDR2 is FYNNEI. The V and J genes are TRBV2 and TRBJ2-2; TRBD2 matches 11 bases. This receptor was obtained from a woman aged 50 to 65 in good health and CMV-seronegative. Sequenced sample: PBMCs. The CDR3 protein is CASSHVGTSGPANTGELFF. The CDR3 DNA follows: TGTGCCAGCAGCCATGTAGGGACTAGCGGTCCCGCGAACACCGGGGAGCTGTTTTTT.